This entry concerns a single T cell receptor beta chain. Its recognized antigen is unknown. One junction end does not reproduce the germline sequence, and a read error may be involved. This was a case-control study nested in a cohort of healthcare workers in London, UK, who had nasopharyngeal swab PCR tests and blood samples taken every week. Healthcare workers were enrolled in the week of the UK lockdown, from 23 to 31 March 2020, and were followed every week for up to roughly 16 weeks. Library prep was done by 5' RACE. Sequencing was carried out with a NextSeq 500. The TCR library protocol attached unique molecular identifiers to individual cDNA molecules to correct for sequencing error and PCR bias. TCR alpha and beta chains were both sequenced, and the abundances of alpha and beta sequences in each sample were closely correlated with each other. In the paper's pipeline: V gene, J gene and CDR3 annotation of TCR sequences was performed with Decombinator V4. TCRs were defined as expanded if a significant change between any two time points was detected under a Poisson model with p below 0.0001. Abundances of TCRs were expressed as counts per million after normalisation to the total number of TCRs sequenced in each sample. VDJdb, accessed 1 November 2021, was searched for CMV, EBV and SARS-CoV-2 annotated TCRs, with TCRs annotated for multiple antigens excluded. TCRdb reran the public reads through fastp at Q25 and MiXCR, keeping productive beta chains. Every entry covers one CDR3 protein and lists the most common genes and DNA from its rows. These V and J calls rely on TCRdb rather than the paper's analysis. Across this sample there are 55,000 to 85,000 distinct CDR3 sequences, with roughly 15% seen only once. Around an eighth of the sample is in the top ten clones.

This sample stems from a study of early T cells in non-severe SARS-CoV-2 infection (dated by TCRdb to the early 2020s). Looking at the study overall: Because TCR sequencing was done on bulk RNA from unsorted whole blood, the alpha and beta chains could not be paired.

On the study overall, not on this receptor specifically: VDJdb matching was skewed toward anti-spike CD8 responses and likely underestimated virus-specific expansions by missing private and CD4 specificities.

Material: whole blood. The sequence was collected from an adult who was a healthcare worker with PCR-confirmed SARS-CoV-2 infection or an uninfected control (not recorded which).

CDR3 reads: CVSGQRYTEAFF. The DNA sequence is given as TGTGTCAGCGGGCAGAGGTACACTGAAGCTTTCTTT. Rearrangement joined TRBV28 to TRBJ1-1; no D gene is confidently identified. Counted from cysteine to phenylalanine, this CDR3 has 12 amino acids. Only the CDR3 DNA is retained, 36 bases long and in frame from the first base. In the germline V gene, CDR1 corresponds to MDHEN and CDR2 to SYDVKM.